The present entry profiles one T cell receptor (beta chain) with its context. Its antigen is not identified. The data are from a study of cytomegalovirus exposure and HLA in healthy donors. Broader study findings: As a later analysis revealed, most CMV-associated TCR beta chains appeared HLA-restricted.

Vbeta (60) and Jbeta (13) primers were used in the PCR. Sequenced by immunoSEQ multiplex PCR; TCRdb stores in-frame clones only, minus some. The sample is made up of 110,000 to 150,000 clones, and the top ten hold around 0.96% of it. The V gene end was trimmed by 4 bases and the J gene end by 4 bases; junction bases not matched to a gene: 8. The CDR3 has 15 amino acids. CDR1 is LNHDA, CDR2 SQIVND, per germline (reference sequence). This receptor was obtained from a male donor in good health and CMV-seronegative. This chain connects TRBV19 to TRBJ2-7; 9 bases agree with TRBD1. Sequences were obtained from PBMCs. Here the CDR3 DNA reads TGTGCCAGTAGTAGGGGGACAGGGACCCCATACGAGCAGTACTTC. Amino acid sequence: CASSRGTGTPYEQYF.